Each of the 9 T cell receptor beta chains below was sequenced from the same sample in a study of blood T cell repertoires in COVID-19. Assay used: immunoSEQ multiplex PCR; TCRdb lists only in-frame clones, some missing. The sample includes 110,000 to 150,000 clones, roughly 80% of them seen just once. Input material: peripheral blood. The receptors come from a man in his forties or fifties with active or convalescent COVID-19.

The CDR3 nucleotides read TGCGCCAGCAGCTTGGACACCTCTAGCACAGATACGCAGTATTTT. Translation gives CASSLDTSSTDTQYF. The V call is TRBV5-1, the J call TRBJ2-3; D gene ambiguous. V lost 0 bases and J lost 0, with 8 bases in between. CDR3 length: 15 residues. Germline V CDR1 and CDR2: SGHRS, YFSETQ. The full variable domain, its missing parts supplied by reference TRBV5-1 and TRBJ2-3, is KAGVTQTPRYLIKTRGQQVTLSCSPISGHRSVSWYQQTPGQGLQFLFEYFSETQRNKGNFPGRFSGRQFSNSRSEMNVSTLELGDSALYLCASSLDTSSTDTQYFGPGTRLTVL.

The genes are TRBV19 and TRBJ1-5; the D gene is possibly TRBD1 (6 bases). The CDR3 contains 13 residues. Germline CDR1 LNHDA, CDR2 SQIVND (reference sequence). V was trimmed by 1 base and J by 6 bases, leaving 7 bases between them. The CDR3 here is CASSIVQGQPQHF. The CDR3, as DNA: TGTGCCAGTAGTATAGTACAGGGTCAGCCCCAGCATTTT.

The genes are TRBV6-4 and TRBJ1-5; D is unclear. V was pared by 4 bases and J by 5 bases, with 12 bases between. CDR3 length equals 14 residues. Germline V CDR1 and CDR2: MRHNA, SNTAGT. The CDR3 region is CASSAGNGDQPQHF. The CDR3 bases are TGTGCCAGCAGTGCGGGTAACGGGGATCAGCCCCAGCATTTT.

In DNA form, the CDR3 reads TGCGCCAGCAGTCCCGAGTGGGAGACCCAGTACTTC. Encoded protein: CASSPEWETQYF. The chain is built from TRBV5-1 and TRBJ2-5, with D unresolved. V lost 5 bases and J lost 5, with 10 bases in between. Germline CDR1 is SGHRS and CDR2 is YFSETQ. The CDR3 is 12 residues long.

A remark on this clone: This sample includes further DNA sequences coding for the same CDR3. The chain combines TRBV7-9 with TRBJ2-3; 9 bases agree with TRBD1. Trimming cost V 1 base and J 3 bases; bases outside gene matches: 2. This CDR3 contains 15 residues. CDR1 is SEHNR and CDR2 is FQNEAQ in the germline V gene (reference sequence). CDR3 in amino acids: CASSLGQGGTDTQYF. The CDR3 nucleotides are TGTGCCAGCAGCTTAGGACAGGGGGGAACAGATACGCAGTATTTT.

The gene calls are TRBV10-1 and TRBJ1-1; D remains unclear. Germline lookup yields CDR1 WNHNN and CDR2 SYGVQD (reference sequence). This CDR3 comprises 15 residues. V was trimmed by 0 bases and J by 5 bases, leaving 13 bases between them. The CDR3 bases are TGCGCCAGCAGTGAGTCGATTAGCGCTGGGACTGAAGCTTTCTTT. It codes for CASSESISAGTEAFF.

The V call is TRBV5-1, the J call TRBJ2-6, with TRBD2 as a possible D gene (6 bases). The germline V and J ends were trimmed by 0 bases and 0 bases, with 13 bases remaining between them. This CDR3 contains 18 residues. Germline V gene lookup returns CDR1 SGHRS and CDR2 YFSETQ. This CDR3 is CASSLVTSISSGANVLTF. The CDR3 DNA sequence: TGCGCCAGCAGCTTGGTTACTAGCATAAGCTCTGGGGCCAACGTCCTGACTTTC.

CDR3 DNA sequence: TGTGCTAGTGGGATAGCGGGAGGGGCAGATACGCAGTATTTT. Translated: CASGIAGGADTQYF. V is TRBV12-5 and J is TRBJ2-3, with 11 bases identical to TRBD2. Germline V gene lookup returns CDR1 LGHNT and CDR2 FRNRAP. With 6 bases clipped from V and 4 bases from J, the junction kept 3 bases outside the gene matches. This CDR3 is 14 amino acids long.

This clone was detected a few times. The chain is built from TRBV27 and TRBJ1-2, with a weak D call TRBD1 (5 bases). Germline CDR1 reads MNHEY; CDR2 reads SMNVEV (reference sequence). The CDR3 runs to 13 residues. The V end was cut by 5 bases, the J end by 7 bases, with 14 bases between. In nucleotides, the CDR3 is TGTGCCAGCAGTCCGTTGACAGTCTTTGGCTACACCTTC. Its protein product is CASSPLTVFGYTF.